The sequence of this T cell receptor beta chain was determined in a study of blood T cell repertoires in COVID-19. The repertoire was sequenced with immunoSEQ multiplex PCR; TCRdb's copy has only in-frame clones and lacks some. Of 40,000 to 50,000 clones listed, around 90% are singletons. Germline values: CDR1 MNHEY, CDR2 SMNVEV (reference sequence). Trimming pared 5 bases from V and 8 bases from J, leaving 16 bases between. This CDR3 has 14 residues. The sequencing input was peripheral blood. The sequence was obtained from a middle-aged man with active COVID-19. V usage is TRBV27 and J usage is TRBJ2-1, with TRBD1 as a possible D gene (6 bases). The CDR3 DNA sequence: TGTGCCAGCAGTCGGGACACGAGCGCCGATGAGCAGTTCTTC. Encoded protein: CASSRDTSADEQFF.